The 3 T cell receptor beta chains reported below all come from one sample, sequenced in a study of CD8+CD57+ T cells in acquired aplastic anemia. For sequencing, patients were chosen who had shown expansion of CD8+CD57+ cells by flow cytometry. TCR beta VDJ and CDR3 were profiled, and genomic DNA was the template. TCRdb re-called the reads with MiXCR, one entry per CDR3 protein. The sample carries about 270,000 distinct CDR3 sequences, around 82% recorded once. The sequencing input was sorted CD4+, CD8+, or CD8+CD57+ T cells (not recorded which) from PBMCs. All receptors come from a human donor with aplastic anemia.

The count of this clonotype is one. The genes are TRBV19 and TRBJ2-3, with D possibly matching TRBD1 (5 bases). V was trimmed by 0 bases and J by 2 bases, leaving 15 bases between them. Germline lookup yields CDR1 LNHDA and CDR2 SQIVND (reference sequence). This CDR3 spans 17 amino acids. In DNA form, the CDR3 reads TGTGCCAGTAGTATAGATCTACAGACAGAATCCACAGATACGCAGTATTTT. This gives the protein CASSIDLQTESTDTQYF. The full variable domain, with the rest looked up from reference TRBV19 and TRBJ2-3, is DGGITQSPKYLFRKEGQNVTLSCEQNLNHDAMYWYRQDPGQGLRLIYYSQIVNDFQKGDIAEGYSVSREKKESFPLTVTSAQKNPTAFYLCASSIDLQTESTDTQYFGPGTRLTVL.

This clonotype was seen ten or more times. CDR3 DNA: TGTGCCAGCAGCGCCTCCGGGACGCCCTACGAGCAGTACTTC. This encodes CASSASGTPYEQYF. J is TRBJ2-7 and V is TRBV7-2, with D perhaps matching TRBD1 or TRBD2 (5 bases each). Germline V gives CDR1 SGHTA, CDR2 FQGNSA. The V gene lost 5 bases and the J gene lost 2 bases, with 13 bases spanning the gap. This CDR3 region has 14 residues.

The chain has TRBV5-5 and TRBJ1-5, with D perhaps TRBD1 (5 bases). The length of the CDR3 is 13 residues. CDR1 SGHKS and CDR2 YYEKEE come from the germline V gene (reference sequence). The germline V and J ends were trimmed by 5 bases and 6 bases, with 12 bases remaining between them. CDR3 loop: CASRGTYTQPQHF. The CDR3 DNA reads as TGTGCCAGCAGAGGGACCTACACTCAGCCCCAGCATTTT.